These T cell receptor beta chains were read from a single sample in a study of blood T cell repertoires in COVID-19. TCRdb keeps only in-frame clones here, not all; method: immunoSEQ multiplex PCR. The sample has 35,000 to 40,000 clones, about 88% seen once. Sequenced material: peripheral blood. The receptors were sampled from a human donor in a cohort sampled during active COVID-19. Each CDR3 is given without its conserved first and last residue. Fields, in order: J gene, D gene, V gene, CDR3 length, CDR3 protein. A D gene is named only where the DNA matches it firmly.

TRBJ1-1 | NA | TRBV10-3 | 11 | ASSSTLHGEAF
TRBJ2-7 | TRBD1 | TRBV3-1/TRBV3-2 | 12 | ASKGTGSSYEQY
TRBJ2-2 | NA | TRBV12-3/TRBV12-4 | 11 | ASITQLTGELF
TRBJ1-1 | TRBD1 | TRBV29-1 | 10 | SANRGATEAF
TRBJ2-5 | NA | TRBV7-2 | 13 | ASSPGGQTQETQY
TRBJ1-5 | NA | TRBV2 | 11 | ATHEGDHQPQH
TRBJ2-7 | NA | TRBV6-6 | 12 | ASSQTFLSYEQY
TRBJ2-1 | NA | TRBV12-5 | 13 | ASGPDRSSYNEQF
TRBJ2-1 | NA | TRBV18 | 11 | ASSPRRGDEQF
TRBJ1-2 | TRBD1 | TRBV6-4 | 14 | ASSDPATGEDCGYT
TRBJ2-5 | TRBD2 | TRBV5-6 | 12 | ASSGLAGLWAQY
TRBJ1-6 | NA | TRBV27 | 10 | ASSFEGAPLH
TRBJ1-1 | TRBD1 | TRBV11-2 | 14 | ASSRGDRARNTEAF
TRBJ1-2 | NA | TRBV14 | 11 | ASSPMGRGGYT
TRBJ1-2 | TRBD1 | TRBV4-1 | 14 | ASSQEGGQANYGYT
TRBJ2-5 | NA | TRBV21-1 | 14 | ASSKWRTGRLETQY
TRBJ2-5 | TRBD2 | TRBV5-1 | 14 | ASSLGLTGGQETQY
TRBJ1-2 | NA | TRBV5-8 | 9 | ASSLLNGYT
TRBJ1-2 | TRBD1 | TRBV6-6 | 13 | ASSYGQGEDYGYT
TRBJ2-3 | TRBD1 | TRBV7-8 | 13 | ASSLDRGFTDTQY
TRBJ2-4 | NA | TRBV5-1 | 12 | ASSLVGAENIQY
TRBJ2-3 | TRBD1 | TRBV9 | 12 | ASSVEGASDTQY
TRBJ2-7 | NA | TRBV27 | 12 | ASSLGGRSYEQY
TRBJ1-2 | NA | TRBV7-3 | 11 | ASSLDPGYGYT
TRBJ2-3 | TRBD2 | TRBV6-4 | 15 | ASSDLSGGISTDTQY
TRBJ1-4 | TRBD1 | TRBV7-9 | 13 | ASSPGQGEGEKLF
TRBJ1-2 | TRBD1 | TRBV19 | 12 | ASNLGIQGHGYT
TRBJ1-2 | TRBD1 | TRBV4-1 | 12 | ASSLIPGQRRYT
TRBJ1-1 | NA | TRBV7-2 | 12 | ASSFGPMNTEAF
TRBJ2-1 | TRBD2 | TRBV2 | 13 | ASSVTSGGANEQF
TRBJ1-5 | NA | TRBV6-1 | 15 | ASSGPRQPGSNQPQH
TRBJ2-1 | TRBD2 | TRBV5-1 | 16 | ASSGPGLAGGNLNEQF
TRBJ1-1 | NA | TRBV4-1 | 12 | ASSQSDTSEGAF
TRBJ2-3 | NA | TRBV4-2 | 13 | ASSQAGQATDTQY
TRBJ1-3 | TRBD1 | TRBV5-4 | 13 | ASSWDRGSGNTIY
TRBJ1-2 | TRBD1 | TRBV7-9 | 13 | ASSLLDRANYGYT
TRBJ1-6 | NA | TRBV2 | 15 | ASSEGGGAGNNSPLH
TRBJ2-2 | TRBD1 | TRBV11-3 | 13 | ASSQGQTNTGELF
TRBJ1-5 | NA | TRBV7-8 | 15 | ASSLGASRRSNQPQH
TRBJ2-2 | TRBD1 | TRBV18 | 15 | ASSQGGLVRNTGELF
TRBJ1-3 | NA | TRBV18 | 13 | ASSPRESSGNTIY
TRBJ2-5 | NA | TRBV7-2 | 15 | ASSQPVGQAGGETQY
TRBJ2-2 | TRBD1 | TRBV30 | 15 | ARLPGQGAGWTGELF
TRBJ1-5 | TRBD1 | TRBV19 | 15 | ASSGDRGTRRNQPQH
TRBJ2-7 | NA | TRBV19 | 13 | ASSIAVPSPYEQY
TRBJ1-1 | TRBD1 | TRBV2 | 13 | ASSSDRGGDTEAF
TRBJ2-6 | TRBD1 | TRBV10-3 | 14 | AISDYRGAGANVLT
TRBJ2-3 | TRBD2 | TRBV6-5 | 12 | ASSSGGGGYTQY
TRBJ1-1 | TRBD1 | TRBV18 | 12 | ASSLQGPNTEAF
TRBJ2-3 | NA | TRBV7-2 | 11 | ASSPDGGPPGY
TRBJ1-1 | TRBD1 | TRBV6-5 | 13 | ASSPRDRGNTEAF
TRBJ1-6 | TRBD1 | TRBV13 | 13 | ASSFMDRENSPLH
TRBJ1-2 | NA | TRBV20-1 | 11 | SASNGDSSGYT
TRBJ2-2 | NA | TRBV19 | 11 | ASSTGEGGELF
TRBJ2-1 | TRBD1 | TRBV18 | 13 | ASSPDRGSYNEQF